The 22 T cell receptor beta chains reported below all come from one sample, sequenced in a study of a mutant IDH1 vaccine in newly diagnosed glioma. For these TCRs, the target antigens are not known. Time point meaning: week 11, during vaccination. Vaccine doses each comprised 300 ug of mutant IDH1 20-mer peptide, with topical imiquimod. Sequenced by immunoSEQ multiplex PCR; TCRdb stores in-frame clones only, minus some. The sample has 110,000 or so clones; approximately 87% are singletons. Sequences were derived from PBMCs, sampled from a glioma patient whose treatment included an IDH1 peptide vaccine. These receptors were collected from a woman in her forties or fifties with glioma.

The chain joins TRBV11-2 to TRBJ2-7; no clear D gene. CDR1 is SGHAT and CDR2 is FQNNGV in the germline V gene. V was pared by 6 bases and J by 2 bases, with 8 bases between. The CDR3 contains 12 residues. The CDR3 region has the DNA TGTGCCAGCAGAGGCCATACCTACGAGCAGTACTTC. Translated: CASRGHTYEQYF.

The chain employs TRBV28 and TRBJ1-5; 8 positions agree with TRBD1. The CDR3 is 15 residues long. The junction had 7 bases not matched to a gene; V was cut back by 5 bases and J by 4 bases. Per the germline V gene, CDR1 is MDHEN and CDR2 is SYDVKM. CDR3 bases: TGTGCCAGCAGTCTCGGGACAGGACCAAATCAGCCCCAGCATTTT. Protein sequence: CASSLGTGPNQPQHF.

The chain links TRBV5-4 to TRBJ2-5, with 9 bases aligning to TRBD1. V was clipped by 4 bases and J by 2 bases; unmatched bases: 3. The CDR3 is made up of 14 amino acids. CDR1 and CDR2 (germline): SGHNT, YYREEE (reference sequence). The CDR3 loop is CASSPGTGQETQYF. CDR3 coding DNA: TGTGCCAGCAGCCCCGGGACAGGGCAAGAGACCCAGTACTTC.

This clone came up once. This chain uses TRBV19 with TRBJ1-2, with 10 bases lining up with TRBD1. This CDR3 is built from 12 residues. Germline trimming cut 6 bases from V and 13 bases from J; bases unmatched to any gene: 8. CDR1 and CDR2 (germline): LNHDA, SQIVND (reference sequence). The DNA for the CDR3 is TGTGCCAGTAGCTCCTCCTGGACAGGGGGCACCTTC. Protein product: CASSSSWTGGTF.

The CDR3 DNA reads TGCGCCAGCAGCCAAGCGGGACTTGCCTATGGCTACACCTTC. This gives the protein CASSQAGLAYGYTF. The V call is TRBV4-1, the J call TRBJ1-2, with a weak D call TRBD1 (5 bases). This CDR3 contains 14 residues. CDR1 is MGHRA, CDR2 YSYEKL, per germline. V was shortened by 1 base and J by 4 bases, with 10 bases between the two germline ends.

The chain is built from TRBV9 and TRBJ1-2, with D tentatively TRBD1 (5 bases). Germline assignment: CDR1 SGDLS and CDR2 YYNGEE. The V gene lost 4 bases and the J gene lost 6 bases, with 19 bases spanning the gap. The CDR3 runs to 15 residues. DNA of the CDR3: TGTGCCAGCAGCCCCAGGGCCACTACTCCCCATGGCTACACCTTC. Its translation is CASSPRATTPHGYTF.

This clone was counted a single time. The chain recombines TRBV5-4 with TRBJ2-7, with D perhaps TRBD2 (6 bases). The CDR3 sequence is 15 residues long. Germline V gene data show CDR1 as SGHNT and CDR2 as YYREEE (reference sequence). V was trimmed by 4 bases and J by 3 bases, leaving 17 bases between them. CDR3 region: CASSAGGESIYEQYF. The CDR3 DNA reads TGTGCCAGCAGCGCCGGAGGGGAATCAATCTACGAGCAGTACTTC.

The gene calls are TRBV29-1 and TRBJ2-1; 9 positions agree with TRBD2. Germline V gene lookup returns CDR1 SQVTM and CDR2 ANQGSEA. Trimming removed 6 bases from V and 5 bases from J; junction bases left unmatched: 11. The CDR3 sequence is 15 residues long. CDR3 amino acids: CSVPLSGRMDNEQFF. The CDR3 region has the DNA TGCAGCGTCCCCTTAAGCGGGAGGATGGACAATGAGCAGTTCTTC.

In this sample, this clone turned up a few times. This chain uses TRBV18 with TRBJ2-1, with 9 bases that match TRBD2. The germline CDR1 and CDR2 sequences are KGHSH and LQKENI. J lost 7 bases, V lost 0 bases, and 13 bases had no gene match. This CDR3 has 18 residues. The CDR3 DNA reads as TGTGCCAGCTCACCACCCTCCAACGCGGGAGGGCCAAGAAATGAGCAGTTCTTC. This gives the protein CASSPPSNAGGPRNEQFF.

The rearrangement uses TRBV18 and TRBJ2-7, with TRBD2 identical over 11 bases. From germline, CDR1 is KGHSH and CDR2 LQKENI. The CDR3 covers 18 residues. V trimming: 1 base; J trimming: 0 bases; junction bases outside the gene matches: 8. The CDR3 loop reads CASSPRGSGRDDSYEQYF. For the CDR3, the DNA is TGTGCCAGCTCACCACGGGGTAGCGGGAGGGACGACTCCTACGAGCAGTACTTC.

The rearrangement joins TRBV14 to TRBJ2-7; D ambiguous. Trimming shortened V by 4 bases and J by 0 bases, and 10 bases separated the two germline ends. The length of the CDR3 is 14 residues. Per germline, CDR1 SGHDN and CDR2 FVKESK. CDR3 loop: CASSLPDLSYEQYF. The CDR3 DNA reads TGTGCCAGCAGCCTTCCTGATCTCTCCTACGAGCAGTACTTC.

J is TRBJ2-4 and V is TRBV11-2; D remains unclear. This CDR3 has 14 residues. V dropped 3 bases and J dropped 3 bases, with 9 bases sitting between them. The germline V gene encodes CDR1 SGHAT and CDR2 FQNNGV. CDR3 sequence reads: CASSFPGGKNIQYF. The CDR3 DNA is TGTGCCAGCAGCTTCCCCGGCGGCAAAAACATTCAGTACTTC.

This chain joins TRBV4-2 and TRBJ1-4; the D gene is possibly TRBD1 (5 bases). Germline V CDR1 and CDR2: LGHNA, YNFKEQ. The CDR3 has 15 residues. The V end lost 1 base, the J end lost 9 bases, and 15 bases lay between the germline ends. CDR3 residues: CASSQVQDNLQKLFF. CDR3 coding DNA: TGTGCCAGCAGCCAAGTACAGGACAACCTACAAAAACTGTTTTTT.

V is TRBV6-5 and J is TRBJ2-7; the match to TRBD2 covers 8 bases. CDR3 length: 15 amino acids. The germline gives CDR1 MNHEY, CDR2 SVGAGI. Unmatched junction bases numbered 11, after V lost 5 bases and J lost 5 bases. Here the CDR3 reads CASSRRSGGENEQYF. The CDR3 bases are TGTGCCAGCAGTCGGAGGTCCGGGGGGGAGAACGAGCAGTACTTC.

In its sample, this clone was seen once. This chain uses TRBV5-5 with TRBJ2-5, with D perhaps TRBD1 (6 bases). V was cut by 5 bases and J by 0 bases, with 14 bases left in between. Germline CDR1 SGHKS, CDR2 YYEKEE (reference sequence). This CDR3 is 15 amino acids long. DNA for the CDR3: TGTGCCAGCAGGCCGACAGGACTGTACCAAGAGACCCAGTACTTC. It is translated as CASRPTGLYQETQYF.

The chain is built from TRBV6-5 and TRBJ1-5; no clear D. The CDR3 loop spans 13 amino acids. With 2 bases removed from V and 1 base from J, the gap between germline ends came to 3 bases. Germline V gives CDR1 MNHEY, CDR2 SVGAGI. The CDR3, as DNA: TGTGCCAGCAGTTACCTGAGCAATCAGCCCCAGCATTTT. The encoded protein is CASSYLSNQPQHF.

The chain recombines TRBV5-1 with TRBJ2-3; D perhaps matches TRBD2 (6 bases). The germline V gene encodes CDR1 SGHRS and CDR2 YFSETQ. The V end was cut by 5 bases, the J end by 1 base, with 11 bases between. The CDR3 totals 14 residues. The CDR3 sequence is CASREGPGTDTQYF. The DNA for the CDR3 is TGCGCCAGCAGGGAGGGACCCGGCACAGATACGCAGTATTTT.

This chain uses TRBV10-3 with TRBJ2-1; the match to TRBD2 covers 12 bases. Trimming removed 3 bases from V and 9 bases from J; junction bases left unmatched: 3. This CDR3 contains 14 residues. Germline V lookup: CDR1 ENHRY, CDR2 SYGVKD. CDR3 loop: CAISDLAGGGEQFF. The CDR3 coding sequence is TGTGCCATCAGTGACCTAGCGGGAGGGGGTGAGCAGTTCTTC.

This sequence joins TRBV18 and TRBJ2-1; 10 nucleotides match TRBD2. The CDR3 is 15 amino acids. The V and J ends lost 2 bases and 4 bases, in that order; junction bases with no gene match: 2. Per germline, CDR1 KGHSH and CDR2 LQKENI. The CDR3 loop reads CASSPTSGAYNEQFF. In DNA, the CDR3 is TGTGCCAGCTCACCAACTAGCGGGGCGTACAATGAGCAGTTCTTC.

The gene calls are TRBV7-2 and TRBJ1-2; the D gene is possibly TRBD1 (5 bases). From germline, CDR1 is SGHTA and CDR2 FQGNSA. The CDR3 contains 13 residues. Trimming left V 5 bases short and J 6 bases short, with 13 bases between. CDR3 sequence (DNA): TGTGCCAGCAGCCCTGGACATCTGGATGGCTACACCTTC. It specifies CASSPGHLDGYTF.

This clone was observed a few times. V and J are TRBV28 and TRBJ2-3; 8 nucleotides align to TRBD1. Germline V CDR1 and CDR2: MDHEN, SYDVKM. With 2 bases clipped from V and 3 bases from J, the junction kept 13 bases outside the gene matches. The CDR3 sequence is 18 residues long. The CDR3 reads CASSLSPHRTGWTDTQYF. CDR3 DNA sequence: TGTGCCAGCAGTTTAAGCCCGCATCGGACAGGGTGGACAGATACGCAGTATTTT. Full variable domain (outside the CDR3, taken from reference TRBV28 and TRBJ2-3): DVKVTQSSRYLVKRTGEKVFLECVQDMDHENMFWYRQDPGLGLRLIYFSYDVKMKEKGDIPEGYSVSREKKERFSLILESASTNQTSMYLCASSLSPHRTGWTDTQYFGPGTRLTVL.

The rearrangement links TRBV30 to TRBJ2-2; D remains ambiguous. V was shortened by 2 bases and J by 3 bases, with 7 bases between the two germline ends. The CDR3 extends over 13 amino acids. Germline assignment: CDR1 GTSNPN and CDR2 SVGIG (reference sequence). The CDR3 sequence: CAWSNRHTGELFF. The CDR3 bases are TGTGCCTGGAGTAACAGACACACCGGGGAGCTGTTTTTT.